These T cell receptor beta chains were read from a single sample in a study of Tregs in tolerant kidney transplant recipients. The assay was immunoSEQ multiplex PCR, and TCRdb's table has in-frame clones only and misses some. Altogether 85,000 to 90,000 clones are present, more than 80% being singletons, with the ten largest covering roughly 5%. Source material: CD8+ T cells from blood. The receptors shown here come from a human donor in good health. CDR3s include the opening cysteine and the closing phenylalanine or tryptophan. The order of the fields is V gene, CDR3 protein.

TRBV4-1 | CASSPPSTGTYEQYF
TRBV6-6 | CASIRGENTEAFF
TRBV25-1 | CASSGGPSEQYF
TRBV19 | CASSIRGPYEQYF
TRBV9 | CASSPATEAFF
TRBV14 | CASSPLVGNEQFF
TRBV5-6 | CASRPGTGGRLSYNEQFF
TRBV9 | CASSPYGTGGEQYF
TRBV9 | CASSLEQGNTGELFF
TRBV4-1 | CASSQDGLSSYNEQFF
TRBV5-4 | CASSRLEDSTDTQYF
TRBV5-4 | CASSLWANEAFF
TRBV7-9 | CASSFGLANYEQYF
TRBV13 | CASSSGTSGGLDTQYF
TRBV19 | CASSIGDRASNQPQHF
TRBV27 | CASSLSLEGALYEQYF
TRBV29-1 | CSVEGEVPYEQYF
TRBV10-1 | CASSEPVIGGTGELFF
TRBV10-3 | CAIRPRDRGPADTQYF
TRBV9 | CASRQDRAEDGYTF
TRBV7-9 | CASSLAAWEKLFF
TRBV9 | CASTSGRYMGEPQHF
TRBV7-2 | CASSSQGVNTEAFF
TRBV7-6 | CASSLDGILDTQYF
TRBV6-1 | CASTLGETYEQYF
TRBV9 | CASSEGQGREQANEKLFF
TRBV18 | CASSRAGAGSGSYEQYF
TRBV4-1 | CASSQGLAVTYEQYF
TRBV4-1 | CASSQGTSGGSRGTQYF
TRBV9 | CASSVAVFPEAFF
TRBV2 | CASRASGLAASGRVSQETQYF